One and the same sample provided the 28 T cell receptor beta chains below, sequenced in a study of shared clonotypes between healthy human individuals (dated by TCRdb to the early 2020s). Libraries were built with the immunoSEQ multiplex PCR assay. The source is immuneACCESS, and TCRdb retained only in-frame sequences with V and J called. Part of the clones is not carried over; for the studies checked, unresolved V genes explain less than half of this, and the remainder is unexplained. In all, the sample holds around 1.6 million clones, and 95% to 99% of those were seen once. Of the sample, roughly 0.45% falls within the top ten clones. What was sequenced was naive CD4+ T cells sorted from blood. In light of the paper, this sample's cell subset or site label describes: CD45RA+ positively selected. These receptors were collected from a young man in good health.

Comments on this clone: The identical CDR3 is also encoded by other nucleotide sequences in the sample. This CDR3 is CAISATGNTEAFF. The CDR3 DNA follows: TGTGCCATCAGTGCTACAGGGAACACTGAAGCTTTCTTT. The J gene is TRBJ1-1, the V gene TRBV10-3, with TRBD1 as a possible D gene (5 bases). Germline assignment: CDR1 ENHRY and CDR2 SYGVKD. This CDR3 has 13 residues. V lost 4 bases and J 1 base, leaving 7 bases between the germline ends.

The gene calls are TRBV7-6 and TRBJ2-1; TRBD2 matches 7 bases. The CDR3 loop spans 14 amino acids. V lost 7 bases, J lost 10 bases, and 13 bases stayed unmatched. Per the germline V gene, CDR1 is SGHVS and CDR2 is FNYEAQ. As DNA, the CDR3 is TGTGCCAGCAAAAAAAGCGGGACGAGCGGGGAGCAGTTCTTC. This encodes CASKKSGTSGEQFF. The variable domain in full, with the rest retrieved from reference TRBV7-6 and TRBJ2-1, is GAGVSQSPRYKVTKRGQDVALRCDPISGHVSLYWYRQALGQGPEFLTYFNYEAQQDKSGLPNDRFSAERPEGSISTLTIQRTEQRDSAMYRCASKKSGTSGEQFFGPGTRLTVL.

The rearrangement uses TRBV19 and TRBJ2-3, with 7 nucleotides matching TRBD2. In germline, CDR1 is LNHDA, CDR2 SQIVND (reference sequence). The CDR3 length is 18 residues. The V segment lost 6 bases and the J segment 2 bases; nucleotides outside the gene matches: 17. CDR3 nucleotide sequence: TGTGCCAGTAGGAAAGATAGGACTAGTGGACGACTCACAGATACGCAGTATTTT. Translation gives CASRKDRTSGRLTDTQYF.

This clone was detected only once. CDR3 region: CASSLLGSSTDTQYF. The DNA of the CDR3 is TGTGCCAGTAGCCTTTTGGGCAGCAGCACAGATACGCAGTATTTT. The chain employs TRBV19 and TRBJ2-3; no reliable D call. V lost 6 bases to trimming and J lost 0 bases, with 13 bases between them. The CDR3 extends over 15 amino acids. CDR1 LNHDA and CDR2 SQIVND come from the germline V gene (reference sequence).

This chain uses TRBV2 with TRBJ1-5, with D maybe TRBD1 (5 bases). The germline CDR1 and CDR2 sequences are SNHLY and FYNNEI. Trimming pared 4 bases from V and 7 bases from J, leaving 14 bases between. The CDR3 runs 14 residues. The CDR3: CASSVSGGTQPQHF. CDR3 bases: TGTGCCAGCAGTGTCTCGGGGGGGACGCAGCCCCAGCATTTT. Full variable domain (remainder filled in from reference TRBV2 and TRBJ1-5): EPEVTQTPSHQVTQMGQEVILRCVPISNHLYFYWYRQILGQKVEFLVSFYNNEISEKSEIFDDQFSVERPDGSNFTLKIRSTKLEDSAMYFCASSVSGGTQPQHFGDGTRLSIL.

The genes are TRBV7-9 and TRBJ2-7; 8 bases are shared with TRBD2. Looked up from germline, CDR1 is SEHNR and CDR2 is FQNEAQ (reference sequence). Trimming took 2 bases from V and 5 from J; bases not matched to a gene: 5. CDR3 length equals 14 residues. CDR3 coding DNA: TGTGCCAGCAGCTTATACCTAGCGGGCGACGAGCAGTACTTC. As protein: CASSLYLAGDEQYF.

The rearrangement uses TRBV7-9 and TRBJ2-7; 11 nucleotides match TRBD1. This CDR3 has 14 amino acids. Unmatched junction bases numbered 3, after V lost 5 bases and J lost 3 bases. Germline V lookup: CDR1 SEHNR, CDR2 FQNEAQ (reference sequence). The CDR3 DNA is TGTGCCAGCAGCGGGACAGGGGGTATCTACGAGCAGTACTTC. Translating it yields CASSGTGGIYEQYF. Full variable domain (missing parts from reference TRBV7-9 and TRBJ2-7): DTGVSQNPRHKITKRGQNVTFRCDPISEHNRLYWYRQTLGQGPEFLTYFQNEAQLEKSRLLSDRFSAERPKGSFSTLEIQRTEQGDSAMYLCASSGTGGIYEQYFGPGTRLTVT.

The V and J genes are TRBV29-1 and TRBJ2-7, with D perhaps TRBD2 (6 bases). V lost 4 bases, J lost 1 base, and 17 bases lay in between. CDR1 and CDR2 from the germline V gene are SQVTM and ANQGSEA. This CDR3 contains 15 residues. The CDR3 sequence: CSVVRLAGPSYEQYF. The CDR3 region has the DNA TGCAGCGTTGTCAGGCTGGCGGGACCTTCCTACGAGCAGTACTTC.

The V and J genes are TRBV18 and TRBJ1-1; tentative D call: TRBD1 (5 bases). The CDR3 length is 17 residues. The V end lost 1 base, the J end lost 1 base, and 16 bases lay between the germline ends. Germline lookup yields CDR1 KGHSH and CDR2 LQKENI. CDR3 sequence (DNA): TGTGCCAGCTCACCACTACCAGGGACTTTGGGGAACACTGAAGCTTTCTTT. Amino acids: CASSPLPGTLGNTEAFF.

CDR3 sequence: CASSFRDSSRYSNQPQHF. The CDR3 nucleotides are TGTGCCAGCAGCTTCCGGGACAGTTCACGTTATAGCAATCAGCCCCAGCATTTT. The V and J genes are TRBV5-4 and TRBJ1-5; 7 positions match TRBD1. The V gene's germline CDR1 is SGHNT and CDR2 YYREEE (reference sequence). The CDR3 consists of 18 residues. The ends lost 2 bases at V and 0 bases at J; junction bases unmatched: 11.

As for this clone: The sample carries other DNA sequences with the same CDR3. For the CDR3, the DNA is TGCGCCAGCAGCTTGGTACAGGGGAACTACGAGCAGTACTTC. Translation: CASSLVQGNYEQYF. The chain employs TRBV5-1 and TRBJ2-7, with TRBD1 matching 7 bases. From germline, CDR1 is SGHRS and CDR2 YFSETQ. V was pared by 0 bases and J by 3 bases, with 3 bases of the junction left unmatched. This CDR3 spans 14 amino acids.

The chain carries TRBV5-6 and TRBJ2-7; tentatively, D is TRBD1 (6 bases). This CDR3 comprises 14 residues. CDR1 is SGHDT, CDR2 YYEEEE, per germline. Deletions cut 0 bases from V and 4 bases from J, with 11 bases between. The CDR3: CASSLGPGEYEQYF. CDR3 sequence (DNA): TGTGCCAGCAGCTTGGGCCCAGGGGAGTACGAGCAGTACTTC.

The rearrangement uses TRBV18 and TRBJ2-3; TRBD2 matches at 8 bases. This CDR3 comprises 14 residues. Germline V lookup: CDR1 KGHSH, CDR2 LQKENI. With V trimmed by 2 bases and J by 4 bases, 2 bases remained unmatched. CDR3 amino acids: CASSPSGGPDTQYF. CDR3 coding DNA: TGTGCCAGCTCACCATCGGGAGGGCCAGATACGCAGTATTTT.

This chain links TRBV27 with TRBJ2-4; TRBD2 matches 9 bases. Germline CDR1 MNHEY, CDR2 SMNVEV (reference sequence). Unmatched junction bases numbered 8, after V lost 5 bases and J lost 9 bases. The CDR3 runs 14 residues. CDR3 nucleotides: TGTGCCAGCAGTAAGCTAGCGGGAATTGGCATTCAGTACTTC. It encodes CASSKLAGIGIQYF.

The chain carries TRBV9 and TRBJ2-1; a weak D match, TRBD2 (5 bases). The germline CDR1 and CDR2 sequences are SGDLS and YYNGEE. The V gene lost 4 bases and the J gene lost 7 bases, with 15 bases spanning the gap. There are 14 residues in the CDR3. The CDR3 loop reads CASSSGGWANEQFF. In DNA form, the CDR3 reads TGTGCCAGCAGCTCCGGAGGCTGGGCGAATGAGCAGTTCTTC.

V and J are TRBV19 and TRBJ1-3; D remains ambiguous. V lost 4 bases, J lost 0 bases, and 7 bases lay in between. The CDR3 is made up of 14 amino acids. Germline CDR1 LNHDA, CDR2 SQIVND (reference sequence). The CDR3 DNA reads as TGTGCCAGTAGTACATTGGCCTCTGGAAACACCATATATTTT. It specifies CASSTLASGNTIYF. The full variable domain, its missing parts supplied by reference TRBV19 and TRBJ1-3, is DGGITQSPKYLFRKEGQNVTLSCEQNLNHDAMYWYRQDPGQGLRLIYYSQIVNDFQKGDIAEGYSVSREKKESFPLTVTSAQKNPTAFYLCASSTLASGNTIYFGEGSWLTVV.

The chain combines TRBV7-2 with TRBJ2-1; a weak D match, TRBD2 (5 bases). This CDR3 is built from 14 residues. Germline V gene data show CDR1 as SGHTA and CDR2 as FQGNSA. V was shortened by 6 bases and J by 3 bases, with 12 bases between the two germline ends. DNA for the CDR3: TGTGCCAGCAGGGGCGGGCCCAACTACAATGAGCAGTTCTTC. Amino acids: CASRGGPNYNEQFF.

This chain joins TRBV28 and TRBJ2-7; tentatively, D is TRBD2 (5 bases). With 8 bases removed from V and 0 bases from J, the gap between germline ends came to 20 bases. Germline V lookup: CDR1 MDHEN, CDR2 SYDVKM. The CDR3 has 16 residues. The CDR3 reads CASVGLGQANSYEQYF. CDR3 nucleotide sequence: TGTGCCAGCGTAGGACTCGGGCAAGCAAACTCCTACGAGCAGTACTTC.

The CDR3 region has the DNA TGTGCCAGCAGGGCCTCTGGGGGCGGGGAGCTGTTTTTT. It encodes CASRASGGGELFF. The chain carries TRBV7-2 and TRBJ2-2; the D gene could be TRBD1 or TRBD2 (5 bases each). The V end was cut by 6 bases, the J end by 7 bases, with 12 bases between. This CDR3 contains 13 residues. Germline CDR1 SGHTA, CDR2 FQGNSA.

The chain links TRBV2 to TRBJ2-7, with 10 bases aligning to TRBD2. The CDR3 has 13 residues. V lost 10 bases, J lost 1 base, and 4 bases stayed unmatched. The V gene's germline CDR1 is SNHLY and CDR2 FYNNEI. The CDR3 region has the DNA TGTGCCACCAGCGGGAGGGGATCCTACGAGCAGTACTTC. This sequence encodes CATSGRGSYEQYF.

CDR3 region: CASSQPHQLAASSYNEQFF. CDR3 bases: TGTGCCAGCAGCCAACCTCACCAACTAGCGGCGAGCTCCTACAATGAGCAGTTCTTC. The rearrangement uses TRBV5-6 and TRBJ2-1; 8 bases match TRBD2. The CDR3 loop spans 19 amino acids. The germline V gene has CDR1 SGHDT and CDR2 YYEEEE. V lost 4 bases, J lost 0 bases, and 15 bases stayed unmatched.

The chain uses TRBV28 and TRBJ2-3, with D perhaps given as TRBD1 or TRBD2 (5 bases each). V gave up 7 bases and J gave up 6 bases, with 11 bases separating them. Germline values: CDR1 MDHEN, CDR2 SYDVKM. The CDR3 contains 12 residues. CDR3 in amino acids: CASMTWGDTQYF. Here the CDR3 DNA reads TGTGCCAGCATGACCTGGGGGGATACGCAGTATTTT.

This chain joins TRBV2 and TRBJ2-7; D is possibly TRBD1 (5 bases). The germline V gene encodes CDR1 SNHLY and CDR2 FYNNEI. This CDR3 spans 15 amino acids. The germline V and J ends were trimmed by 2 bases and 3 bases, with 14 bases remaining between them. This CDR3 is CASSETRQSNYEQYF. CDR3 coding DNA: TGTGCCAGCAGTGAAACCCGACAGTCAAACTACGAGCAGTACTTC.

CDR3 nucleotide sequence: TGTGCCAGCAGCCCAGGGGGCATCGGGGAGACCCAGTACTTC. Its protein product is CASSPGGIGETQYF. This chain uses TRBV5-4 with TRBJ2-5; 8 bases are a match to TRBD1. Trimming cost V 4 bases and J 5 bases; bases outside gene matches: 7. The CDR3 spans 14 residues. Germline V gene sequence: CDR1 SGHNT, CDR2 YYREEE (reference sequence).

The CDR3 sequence: CAIRQDGAQPQHF. Here the CDR3 DNA reads TGTGCCATCAGGCAAGACGGTGCTCAGCCCCAGCATTTT. The chain recombines TRBV10-3 with TRBJ1-5, with unresolved D. The V end was cut by 6 bases, the J end by 6 bases, with 12 bases between. The CDR3 length is 13 residues. Germline V CDR1 and CDR2: ENHRY, SYGVKD.

This clone has a handful of counts. The chain joins TRBV15 to TRBJ2-7; a weak D match, TRBD1 (6 bases). The V end was cut by 1 base, the J end by 2 bases, with 12 bases between. The CDR3 is 15 residues long. CDR1 LNHNV and CDR2 YYDKDF come from the germline V gene (reference sequence). CDR3 DNA: TGTGCCACCAGCAGAGCCGGGACATCAACCTACGAGCAGTACTTC. Its protein is CATSRAGTSTYEQYF. The full variable domain, in which reference TRBV15 and TRBJ2-7 provide the parts outside the CDR3, is DAMVIQNPRYQVTQFGKPVTLSCSQTLNHNVMYWYQQKSSQAPKLLFHYYDKDFNNEADTPDNFQSRRPNTSFCFLDIRSPGLGDTAMYLCATSRAGTSTYEQYFGPGTRLTVT.

The gene calls are TRBV4-1 and TRBJ2-1, with D unresolved. The germline V and J ends were trimmed by 0 bases and 5 bases, with 11 bases remaining between them. Per germline, CDR1 MGHRA and CDR2 YSYEKL. This CDR3 spans 15 amino acids. The CDR3 region is CASSQDRTRNNEQFF. In DNA form, the CDR3 reads TGCGCCAGCAGCCAAGACCGAACGAGAAACAATGAGCAGTTCTTC.

The V and J genes are TRBV6-5 and TRBJ2-1; no definite D call. CDR3 length: 16 amino acids. V was clipped by 1 base and J by 7 bases, with 17 bases between them. CDR1 and CDR2 (germline): MNHEY, SVGAGI. The CDR3 here is CASSYLGFGGPNEQFF. In nucleotides, the CDR3 is TGTGCCAGCAGTTACTTGGGGTTTGGCGGACCGAATGAGCAGTTCTTC.